This T cell receptor (beta chain) originates from a study of blood T cells in healthy people across ages. Only a few counts were recorded for this clonotype. Its cognate antigen is unknown. Germline loops: CDR1 LNHNV, CDR2 YYDKDF (reference sequence). V dropped 1 base and J dropped 4; count of bases not matched to a gene: 6. CDR3 length: 15 residues. Findings and caveats of the study: PBMC samples, being unsorted, prevented any conclusive comparison of naive and antigen-experienced cells. Shifts in expanded clonotypes may have been confounded by donor CMV status, which was unknown.

Each donor supplied roughly 9.2 milliliters of peripheral blood. A J-beta primer mix and a sample-barcoded 5' primer were used in a second PCR of roughly 6 to 11 cycles. TCRdb re-analysed the 5' RACE reads in MiXCR, keeping a single row per CDR3 protein. The repertoire has about 970,000 distinct CDR3 sequences, just over 50% of them found once; the top ten carry over 20%. The sample was blood. The TCR sequence derives from a woman aged 55-75 years in good health. This rearrangement joins TRBV15 to TRBJ2-7; 8 bases line up with TRBD1. For the CDR3, the DNA is TGTGCCACCAGCAGAGCAAGGGGGACAGGATACGAGCAGTACTTC. This encodes CATSRARGTGYEQYF.